This entry lists 30 T cell receptor beta chains sequenced from one sample in a study of blood T cell repertoires in COVID-19. Clones were sequenced by immunoSEQ multiplex PCR, and TCRdb holds only the in-frame ones, with some missing. The sample carries more than 110,000 clones, around 82% recorded once. The sequencing sample was made of peripheral blood. The receptor source for this set is a human donor in a cohort sampled during active COVID-19.

CDR3 region: CASSPEAGGPYGYTF. DNA of the CDR3: TGCGCCAGCAGCCCCGAGGCAGGGGGGCCCTATGGCTACACCTTC. The chain uses TRBV5-1 and TRBJ1-2, with 7 bases matching TRBD1. CDR1 and CDR2 from the germline V gene are SGHRS and YFSETQ. V trimming: 4 bases; J trimming: 4 bases; junction bases outside the gene matches: 10. The length of the CDR3 is 15 residues. Supplemented by reference TRBV5-1 and TRBJ1-2, the full variable domain reads KAGVTQTPRYLIKTRGQQVTLSCSPISGHRSVSWYQQTPGQGLQFLFEYFSETQRNKGNFPGRFSGRQFSNSRSEMNVSTLELGDSALYLCASSPEAGGPYGYTFGSGTRLTVV.

The chain joins TRBV6-5 to TRBJ1-6, with 9 positions matching TRBD1. In germline, CDR1 is MNHEY, CDR2 SVGAGI. This CDR3 region has 13 residues. J lost 6 bases, V lost 6 bases, and 0 bases had no gene match. CDR3 coding DNA: TGTGCCAGCAGGACAGGGGGTAATTCACCCCTCCACTTT. This translates into CASRTGGNSPLHF.

The chain has TRBV6-6 and TRBJ1-2; D might be TRBD1 (5 bases). CDR1 and CDR2 (germline): MNHNY, SVGAGI (reference sequence). The CDR3 loop spans 14 amino acids. Trimming took 7 bases from V and 3 from J, leaving 15 bases between them. The CDR3 bases are TGTGCCAGCAACCAGGCCGGGGGATACTATGGCTACACCTTC. Protein: CASNQAGGYYGYTF.

The chain carries TRBV6-4 and TRBJ2-1; possible D gene TRBD2, 6 bases. This CDR3 spans 16 amino acids. The germline gives CDR1 MRHNA, CDR2 SNTAGT. The V end was cut by 0 bases, the J end by 7 bases, with 16 bases between. The CDR3, as DNA: TGTGCCAGCAGTGACTCTAGTGTGGGGAGGCGGAATGAGCAGTTCTTC. It is translated as CASSDSSVGRRNEQFF.

This sequence joins TRBV9 and TRBJ2-1; 8 bases line up with TRBD2. The CDR3 extends over 19 amino acids. Trimming removed 0 bases from V and 9 bases from J; junction bases left unmatched: 20. Germline CDR1 reads SGDLS; CDR2 reads YYNGEE. As DNA, the CDR3 is TGTGCCAGCAGCGTAGCGGTTCAGAACCGGGGGGGGCTAATTGGTGAGCAGTTCTTC. It is translated as CASSVAVQNRGGLIGEQFF.

This sequence joins TRBV5-8 and TRBJ1-4, with a tentative D call TRBD1 (5 bases). The germline V and J ends were trimmed by 0 bases and 7 bases, with 13 bases remaining between them. CDR3 length: 15 residues. Per germline, CDR1 SGHTS and CDR2 YDEGEE. The CDR3 loop is CASSLVRQGGEKLFF. As DNA, the CDR3 is TGTGCCAGCAGCTTGGTTCGGCAGGGTGGTGAAAAACTGTTTTTT. The variable domain in full, completed from reference TRBV5-8 and TRBJ1-4, reads EAGVTQSPTHLIKTRGQQATLRCSPISGHTSVYWYQQALGLGLQFLLWYDEGEERNRGNFPPRFSGRQFPNYSSELNVNALELEDSALYLCASSLVRQGGEKLFFGSGTQLSVL.

The rearrangement links TRBV14 to TRBJ2-3; weak D call: TRBD1 (5 bases). The CDR3 is 15 residues long. CDR1 is SGHDN, CDR2 FVKESK, per germline. The V and J ends lost 0 bases and 6 bases respectively, with 13 bases between them. The CDR3 region is CASSQESRAGDTQYF. For the CDR3, the DNA is TGTGCCAGCAGCCAAGAATCCAGGGCAGGGGATACGCAGTATTTT.

This clone was detected once. J is TRBJ2-1 and V is TRBV11-2; D remains ambiguous. The CDR3 loop spans 11 amino acids. V lost 3 bases, J lost 7 bases, and 4 bases lay in between. The germline CDR1 and CDR2 sequences are SGHAT and FQNNGV. DNA for the CDR3: TGTGCCAGCAGCTTCCAAAATGAGCAGTTCTTC. Translated: CASSFQNEQFF.

The genes are TRBV28 and TRBJ1-5; no firm D call. This CDR3 spans 13 amino acids. Germline-derived CDR1 and CDR2 are MDHEN and SYDVKM. V lost 2 bases to trimming and J lost 6 bases, with 8 bases between them. CDR3 region: CASSLLGGQPQHF. The CDR3 DNA is TGTGCCAGCAGTTTACTCGGAGGTCAGCCCCAGCATTTT.

This rearrangement joins TRBV2 to TRBJ2-6, with unresolved D. CDR1 SNHLY and CDR2 FYNNEI come from the germline V gene. The ends were cut back, 4 bases at V and 0 bases at J, with 7 bases in the middle. The CDR3 runs to 15 residues. CDR3 region: CASSAPGSGANVLTF. DNA for the CDR3: TGTGCCAGCAGTGCGCCAGGCTCTGGGGCCAACGTCCTGACTTTC.

This chain joins TRBV11-3 and TRBJ2-1; maybe TRBD2 (5 bases). The germline CDR1 and CDR2 sequences are SGHNT and YENEEA. The length of the CDR3 is 16 residues. Trimming took off 0 bases at V and 0 bases at J, with 9 bases between the two ends. The CDR3 nucleotides read TGTGCCAGCAGCTTAGATCAAGCGGTCTCCTACAATGAGCAGTTCTTC. It encodes CASSLDQAVSYNEQFF.

The rearrangement joins TRBV27 to TRBJ2-7, with 8 nucleotides matching TRBD1. The CDR3 totals 16 residues. J was trimmed by 3 bases and V by 4 bases; bases with no gene match: 11. Germline values: CDR1 MNHEY, CDR2 SMNVEV (reference sequence). The CDR3 here is CASSSFLGQDLYEQYF. DNA for the CDR3: TGTGCCAGCAGTTCGTTTCTGGGACAGGATCTCTACGAGCAGTACTTC.

V gene TRBV7-2 combines with J gene TRBJ2-5; a possible D gene is TRBD2 (6 bases). Germline values: CDR1 SGHTA, CDR2 FQGNSA. The CDR3 sequence is 18 residues long. The V gene lost 2 bases and the J gene lost 7 bases, with 26 bases spanning the gap. The chain's CDR3 is CASSLNPSFWRGQWTQYF. The CDR3 region has the DNA TGTGCCAGCAGCTTAAACCCCTCCTTCTGGAGGGGCCAATGGACCCAGTACTTC.

This rearrangement joins TRBV3-1 (or the pseudogene TRBV3-2) to TRBJ2-7; D is perhaps TRBD1 (5 bases). The ends were cut back, 7 bases at V and 5 bases at J, with 12 bases in the middle. CDR3 size: 12 residues. From germline, CDR1 is LGHDT and CDR2 YNNKEL (reference sequence). CDR3 in amino acids: CASTSKGDEQYF. The DNA for the CDR3 is TGTGCCAGCACCTCCAAAGGGGACGAGCAGTACTTC.

This clone was observed a few times. The genes are TRBV4-2 and TRBJ2-2; 14 nucleotides agree with TRBD2. V shed 4 bases and J 7 bases; nucleotides not matched to a gene: 5. Germline values: CDR1 LGHNA, CDR2 YNFKEQ. CDR3 length equals 16 residues. CDR3 bases: TGTGCCAGCAGCCCGGGACTAGCGGGGGATATCGGGGAGCTGTTTTTT. Encoded protein: CASSPGLAGDIGELFF.

The chain couples TRBV2 to TRBJ2-1; no firm D call. This CDR3 spans 14 amino acids. Germline loops: CDR1 SNHLY, CDR2 FYNNEI. Trimming stripped 7 bases from V and 4 bases from J, with 14 bases between. The CDR3 loop reads CASTFLVSYNEQFF. The CDR3 nucleotides read TGTGCCAGCACCTTCTTAGTATCGTACAATGAGCAGTTCTTC.

V usage is TRBV2 and J usage is TRBJ2-7; D ambiguous. Germline CDR1 is SNHLY and CDR2 is FYNNEI. CDR3 length: 13 residues. Trimming left V 4 bases short and J 6 bases short, with 13 bases between. The CDR3 is CASSGEFRTEQYF. CDR3 DNA sequence: TGTGCCAGCAGTGGAGAGTTTCGCACCGAGCAGTACTTC.

This clone has a handful of counts. This specimen includes other DNA sequences encoding the same CDR3. V and J are TRBV29-1 and TRBJ2-1; 7 positions match TRBD1. The CDR3 loop spans 14 amino acids. Per the germline V gene, CDR1 is SQVTM and CDR2 is ANQGSEA. The J segment lost 4 bases and the V segment lost 1 base, leaving 4 bases of the junction unmatched. The CDR3 nucleotides are TGCAGCGTTGAAGGGCAGGGGGTTTACAATGAGCAGTTCTTC. Its translation is CSVEGQGVYNEQFF.

The chain recombines TRBV19 with TRBJ1-1; 7 bases line up with TRBD1. With 7 bases clipped from V and 1 base from J, the junction kept 6 bases outside the gene matches. CDR3 length equals 14 residues. CDR1 LNHDA and CDR2 SQIVND come from the germline V gene (reference sequence). The CDR3 here is CASNLDRRNTEAFF. For the CDR3, the DNA is TGTGCCAGTAACCTGGACAGGAGGAACACTGAAGCTTTCTTT.

This clone was found a few times. The rearrangement joins TRBV6-2 or TRBV6-3 to TRBJ1-2; D not resolved. Germline CDR1 reads MNHEY; CDR2 reads SVGEGT. The V end lost 4 bases, the J end lost 2 bases, and 5 bases lay between the germline ends. The CDR3 is made up of 12 amino acids. CDR3 sequence reads: CASSLLNYGYTF. The CDR3 DNA follows: TGTGCCAGCAGTTTACTAAACTATGGCTACACCTTC.

V is TRBV27 and J is TRBJ2-3, with 9 positions matching TRBD1. The CDR3 extends over 14 amino acids. Germline V lookup: CDR1 MNHEY, CDR2 SMNVEV (reference sequence). Trimming at V came to 4 bases and at J to 4 bases, leaving 3 bases not matched to a gene. As DNA, the CDR3 is TGTGCCAGCAGTTACAGGGGGCTCGCAGATACGCAGTATTTT. This translates into CASSYRGLADTQYF.

V gene TRBV10-2 combines with J gene TRBJ1-4, with TRBD1 as a possible D gene (5 bases). The CDR3 runs 16 residues. The V gene lost 1 base and the J gene lost 2 bases, with 11 bases spanning the gap. From germline, CDR1 is WSHSY and CDR2 SAAADI. CDR3 amino acids: CASSEWRDLTNEKLFF. Written as DNA, the CDR3 is TGCGCCAGCAGTGAGTGGAGGGACCTGACTAATGAAAAACTGTTTTTT.

The chain employs TRBV5-1 and TRBJ2-7, with D perhaps TRBD2 (5 bases). V lost 1 base to trimming and J lost 5 bases, with 7 bases between them. Germline CDR1 and CDR2: SGHRS and YFSETQ. The CDR3 extends over 12 amino acids. The CDR3 is CASSLSGNEQYF. The CDR3 region has the DNA TGCGCCAGCAGCTTGTCGGGGAACGAGCAGTACTTC.

This sequence joins TRBV6-5 and TRBJ2-2; possible D gene TRBD1, 5 bases. V dropped 2 bases and J dropped 6 bases, with 7 bases sitting between them. Germline V gene sequence: CDR1 MNHEY, CDR2 SVGAGI. The CDR3 spans 13 residues. The DNA for the CDR3 is TGTGCCAGCAGTTACCTAGGGGCCGGGGAGCTGTTTTTT. Amino acid sequence: CASSYLGAGELFF.

The chain links TRBV11-2 to TRBJ1-5; D ambiguous. This CDR3 comprises 14 residues. Trimming pared 0 bases from V and 8 bases from J, leaving 11 bases between. Germline values: CDR1 SGHAT, CDR2 FQNNGV. In DNA form, the CDR3 reads TGTGCCAGCAGCTTAGACCCCAGAATGAAGCCCCAGCATTTT. Protein product: CASSLDPRMKPQHF.

The chain joins TRBV5-5 to TRBJ2-7; D might be TRBD1 (5 bases). Trimming took off 2 bases at V and 3 bases at J, with 15 bases between the two ends. The germline CDR1 and CDR2 sequences are SGHKS and YYEKEE (reference sequence). The length of the CDR3 is 15 residues. Written as DNA, the CDR3 is TGTGCCAGCAGCTTCCTAGTAGGGGCTATCTACGAGCAGTACTTC. Its translation: CASSFLVGAIYEQYF.

The chain is built from TRBV5-1 and TRBJ2-7, with no clear D. The ends were cut back, 0 bases at V and 2 bases at J, with 15 bases in the middle. The CDR3 is 16 amino acids. The germline CDR1 and CDR2 sequences are SGHRS and YFSETQ. The CDR3 protein is CASSLGPRQPTYEQYF. The CDR3 nucleotides read TGCGCCAGCAGCTTGGGACCCAGGCAACCTACCTACGAGCAGTACTTC.

The chain carries TRBV5-1 and TRBJ2-7, with TRBD2 identical over 8 bases. From germline, CDR1 is SGHRS and CDR2 YFSETQ. Trimming took 3 bases from V and 2 from J; bases not matched to a gene: 7. CDR3 length: 15 amino acids. DNA of the CDR3: TGCGCCAGCAGCTCCTCTAGCGGGCGTACCTACGAGCAGTACTTC. The encoded protein is CASSSSSGRTYEQYF. Full variable domain (missing parts from reference TRBV5-1 and TRBJ2-7): KAGVTQTPRYLIKTRGQQVTLSCSPISGHRSVSWYQQTPGQGLQFLFEYFSETQRNKGNFPGRFSGRQFSNSRSEMNVSTLELGDSALYLCASSSSSGRTYEQYFGPGTRLTVT.

About this clone itself: At one end the junction does not follow the germline gene, possibly because of a read error. The chain carries TRBV9 and TRBJ2-3; 8 nucleotides line up with TRBD2. Per the germline V gene, CDR1 is SGDLS and CDR2 is YYNGEE. This CDR3 region has 14 residues. The CDR3 nucleotides read TGTGCCAGCAGCGTAATGTCGGGGGGGACTTCCCTACTTTTT. Translation: CASSVMSGGTSLLF.

The chain couples TRBV28 to TRBJ2-1, with TRBD2 matching over 10 bases. This CDR3 has 15 amino acids. Germline CDR1 MDHEN, CDR2 SYDVKM. V shed 6 bases and J 3 bases; nucleotides not matched to a gene: 5. The CDR3 loop is CASRMGTSVYNEQFF. The CDR3 DNA reads TGTGCCAGCAGAATGGGGACTAGCGTCTACAATGAGCAGTTCTTC.